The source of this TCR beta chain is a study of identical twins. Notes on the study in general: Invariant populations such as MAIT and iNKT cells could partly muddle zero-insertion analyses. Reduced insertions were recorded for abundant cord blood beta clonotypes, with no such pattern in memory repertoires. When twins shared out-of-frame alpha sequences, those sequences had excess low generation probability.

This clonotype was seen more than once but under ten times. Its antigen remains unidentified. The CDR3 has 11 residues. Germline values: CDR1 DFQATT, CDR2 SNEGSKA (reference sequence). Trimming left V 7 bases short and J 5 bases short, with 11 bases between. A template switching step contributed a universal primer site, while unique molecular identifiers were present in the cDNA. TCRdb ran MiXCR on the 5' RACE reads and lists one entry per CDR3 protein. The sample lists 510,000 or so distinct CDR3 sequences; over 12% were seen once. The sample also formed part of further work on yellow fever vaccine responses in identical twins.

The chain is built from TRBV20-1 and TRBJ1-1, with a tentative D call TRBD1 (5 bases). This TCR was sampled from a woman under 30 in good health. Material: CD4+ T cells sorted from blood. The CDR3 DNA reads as TGCAGTGTGGGGGGAGGGACTGAAGCTTTCTTT. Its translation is CSVGGGTEAFF.